The present T cell receptor beta chain was sequenced within a study of identical twins. Per the germline V gene, CDR1 is SGHTA and CDR2 is FQGTGA. The CDR3 runs 12 residues. The V gene lost 5 bases and the J gene lost 8 bases, with 12 bases spanning the gap. This clonotype has just a few counts. One entry per CDR3 protein, called by TCRdb with MiXCR from the 5' RACE reads. The data contain some 500,000 distinct CDR3 sequences, about 13% of them singletons. The same specimen was also included in a second study, on yellow fever vaccine responses in identical twins.

The material sequenced was CD4+ T cells sorted from blood. This TCR was recovered from a woman aged 18-29 years in good health. The V call is TRBV7-3, the J call TRBJ1-1, with D unresolved. CDR3 amino acids: CASSKKPGEAFF. The DNA for the CDR3 is TGTGCCAGCAGCAAAAAACCGGGGGAAGCTTTCTTT.